The 2 T cell receptor beta chains below were found in one sample sequenced in a study of cytomegalovirus exposure and HLA in healthy donors. A multiplex PCR was run with 60 Vbeta primers and 13 Jbeta primers. Sequencing used immunoSEQ multiplex PCR; TCRdb keeps in-frame clones, though not all of them. There are approximately 130,000 clones in the sample; roughly 80% occur only once, and about 4% lies in the top ten. The specimen sequenced was PBMCs. The receptors come from a woman in her 40s in good health and CMV-seronegative.

The chain couples TRBV4-1 to TRBJ1-2; TRBD1 is a possible D gene (6 bases). Deletions cut 4 bases from V and 8 bases from J, with 17 bases between. CDR3 length: 14 amino acids. Looked up from germline, CDR1 is MGHRA and CDR2 is YSYEKL. CDR3 region: CASSPAQQGRGYTF. For the CDR3, the DNA is TGCGCCAGCAGCCCCGCACAACAGGGTCGGGGCTACACCTTC.

The V gene is TRBV5-6, the J gene TRBJ2-2; the match to TRBD2 covers 8 bases. V shed 3 bases, J shed 8 bases, and the junction held 3 bases outside the gene matches. Germline V CDR1 and CDR2: SGHDT, YYEEEE. The CDR3 loop spans 13 amino acids. The CDR3 DNA follows: TGTGCCAGCAGCTCGACTAGCGTGGGGGAGCTGTTTTTT. It encodes CASSSTSVGELFF.